This TCR beta chain was profiled in a study of T cell responses to AZD1222 COVID-19 vaccine. Measured with immunoSEQ multiplex PCR; TCRdb has only the in-frame clones, and not every one. The top ten hold approximately 0.5% of the sample, which has around 180,000 clones, around 88% seen once. Trimming took off 3 bases at V and 5 bases at J, with 5 bases between the two ends. The CDR3 totals 12 residues. Germline-derived CDR1 and CDR2 are SEHNR and FQNEAQ (reference sequence). This TCR came from an adult in good health. The V and J genes are TRBV7-9 and TRBJ2-1; D not resolved. Sequencing was performed on peripheral blood, taken on day 0 of AZD1222 vaccination. The CDR3 spells CASSFADNEQFF. The CDR3 DNA is TGTGCCAGCAGCTTTGCAGACAATGAGCAGTTCTTC.